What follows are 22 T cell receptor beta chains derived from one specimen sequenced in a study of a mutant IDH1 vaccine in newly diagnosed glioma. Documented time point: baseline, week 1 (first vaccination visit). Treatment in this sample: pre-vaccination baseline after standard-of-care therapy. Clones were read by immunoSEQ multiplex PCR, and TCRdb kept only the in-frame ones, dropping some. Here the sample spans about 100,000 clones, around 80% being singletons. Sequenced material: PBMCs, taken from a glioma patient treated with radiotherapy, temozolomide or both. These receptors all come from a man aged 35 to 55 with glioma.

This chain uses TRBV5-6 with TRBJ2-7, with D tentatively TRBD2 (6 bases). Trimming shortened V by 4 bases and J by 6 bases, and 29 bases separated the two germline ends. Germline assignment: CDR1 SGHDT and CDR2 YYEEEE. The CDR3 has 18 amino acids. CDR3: CASSLLVGPTIPGVEQYF. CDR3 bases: TGTGCCAGCAGCCTGCTTGTGGGTCCCACAATCCCGGGAGTCGAGCAGTACTTC.

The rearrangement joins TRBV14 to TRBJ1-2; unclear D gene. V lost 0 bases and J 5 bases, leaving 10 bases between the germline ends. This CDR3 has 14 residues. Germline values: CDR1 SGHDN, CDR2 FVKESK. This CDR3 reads CASSQDPGSYGYTF. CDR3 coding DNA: TGTGCCAGCAGCCAAGACCCGGGATCGTATGGCTACACCTTC. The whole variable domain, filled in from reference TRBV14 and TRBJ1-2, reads EAGVTQFPSHSVIEKGQTVTLRCDPISGHDNLYWYRRVMGKEIKFLLHFVKESKQDESGMPNNRFLAERTGGTYSTLKVQPAELEDSGVYFCASSQDPGSYGYTFGSGTRLTVV.

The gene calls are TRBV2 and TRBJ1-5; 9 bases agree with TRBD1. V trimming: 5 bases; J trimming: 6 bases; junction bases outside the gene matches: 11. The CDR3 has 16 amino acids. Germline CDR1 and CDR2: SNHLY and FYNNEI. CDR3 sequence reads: CASSRTGGALGQPQHF. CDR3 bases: TGTGCCAGCAGTCGTACAGGGGGCGCGTTGGGTCAGCCCCAGCATTTT.

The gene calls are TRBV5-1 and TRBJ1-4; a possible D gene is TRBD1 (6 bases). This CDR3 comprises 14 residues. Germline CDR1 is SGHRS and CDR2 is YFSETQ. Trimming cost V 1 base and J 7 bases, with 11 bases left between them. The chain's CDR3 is CASSLRGSGEKLFF. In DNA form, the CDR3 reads TGCGCCAGCAGCTTGAGGGGGTCGGGTGAAAAACTGTTTTTT.

As DNA, the CDR3 is TGTGCCAGCAGCGTAGGCGGAGACGGCTACGAGCAGTACTTC. Its protein product is CASSVGGDGYEQYF. This rearrangement joins TRBV9 to TRBJ2-7; D not certain. The CDR3 has 14 residues. The ends were cut back, 0 bases at V and 3 bases at J, with 10 bases in the middle. Germline CDR1 reads SGDLS; CDR2 reads YYNGEE. Drawing the rest from reference TRBV9 and TRBJ2-7, the complete variable domain is DSGVTQTPKHLITATGQRVTLRCSPRSGDLSVYWYQQSLDQGLQFLIQYYNGEERAKGNILERFSAQQFPDLHSELNLSSLELGDSALYFCASSVGGDGYEQYFGPGTRLTVT.

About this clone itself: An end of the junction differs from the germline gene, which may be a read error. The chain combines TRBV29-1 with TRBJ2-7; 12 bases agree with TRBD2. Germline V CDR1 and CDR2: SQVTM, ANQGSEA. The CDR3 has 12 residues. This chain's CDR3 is CSVEVTSGRHSF. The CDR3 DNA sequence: TGCAGCGTTGAAGTAACTAGCGGGAGGCATTCCTTC.

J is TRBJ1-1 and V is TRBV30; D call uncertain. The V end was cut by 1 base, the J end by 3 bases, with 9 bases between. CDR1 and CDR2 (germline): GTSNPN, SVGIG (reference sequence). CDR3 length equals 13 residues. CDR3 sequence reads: CAWSAGFDTEAFF. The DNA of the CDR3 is TGTGCCTGGAGTGCGGGGTTCGACACTGAAGCTTTCTTT.

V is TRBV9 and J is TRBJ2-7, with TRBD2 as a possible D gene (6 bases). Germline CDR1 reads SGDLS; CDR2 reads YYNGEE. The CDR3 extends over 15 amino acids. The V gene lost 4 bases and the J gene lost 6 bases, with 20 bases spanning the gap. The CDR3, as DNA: TGTGCCAGCAGCCCTCGGGACTTCGGTAATGGCGAGCAGTACTTC. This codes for CASSPRDFGNGEQYF. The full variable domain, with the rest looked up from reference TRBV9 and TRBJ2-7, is DSGVTQTPKHLITATGQRVTLRCSPRSGDLSVYWYQQSLDQGLQFLIQYYNGEERAKGNILERFSAQQFPDLHSELNLSSLELGDSALYFCASSPRDFGNGEQYFGPGTRLTVT.

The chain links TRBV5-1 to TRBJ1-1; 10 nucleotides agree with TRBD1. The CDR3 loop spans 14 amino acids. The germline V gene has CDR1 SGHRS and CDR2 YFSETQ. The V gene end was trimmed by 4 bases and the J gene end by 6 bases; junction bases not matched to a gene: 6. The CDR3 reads CASSGGQGFSEAFF. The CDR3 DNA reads TGCGCCAGCAGCGGGGGACAGGGGTTCTCTGAAGCTTTCTTT.

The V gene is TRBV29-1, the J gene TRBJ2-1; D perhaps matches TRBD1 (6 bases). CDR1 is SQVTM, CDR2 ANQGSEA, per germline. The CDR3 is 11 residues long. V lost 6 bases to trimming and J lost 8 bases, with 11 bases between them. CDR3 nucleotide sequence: TGCAGCGTGCTACAGGGCTATGAGCAGTTCTTC. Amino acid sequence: CSVLQGYEQFF.

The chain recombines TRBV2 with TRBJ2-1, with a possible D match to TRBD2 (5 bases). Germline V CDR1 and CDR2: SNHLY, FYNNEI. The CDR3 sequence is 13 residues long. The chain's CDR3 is CTGSTSSYNEQFF. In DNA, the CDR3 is TGTACTGGGAGCACGAGCTCCTACAATGAGCAGTTCTTC.

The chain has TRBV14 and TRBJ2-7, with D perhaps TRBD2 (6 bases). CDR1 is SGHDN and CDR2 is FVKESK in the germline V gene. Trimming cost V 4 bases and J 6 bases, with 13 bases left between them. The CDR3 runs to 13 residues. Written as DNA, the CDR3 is TGTGCCAGCAGCCTAGGAGGGTTTGGCGAGCAGTACTTC. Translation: CASSLGGFGEQYF.

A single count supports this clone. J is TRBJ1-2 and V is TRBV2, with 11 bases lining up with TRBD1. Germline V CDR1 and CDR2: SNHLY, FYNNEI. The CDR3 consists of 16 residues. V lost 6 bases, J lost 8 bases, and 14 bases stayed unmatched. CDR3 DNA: TGTGCCAGCAGCCCCTCGGGACAGGGGGGAAAATACGGCTACACCTTC. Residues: CASSPSGQGGKYGYTF.

CDR3 sequence reads: CASIKGRFANTGELFF. CDR3 DNA sequence: TGTGCCAGCATCAAAGGACGGTTCGCGAACACCGGGGAGCTGTTTTTT. V usage is TRBV28 and J usage is TRBJ2-2; the D is unclear. V was shortened by 7 bases and J by 0 bases, with 15 bases between the two germline ends. The CDR3 consists of 16 residues. Germline V gives CDR1 MDHEN, CDR2 SYDVKM. The full variable domain, its missing parts supplied by reference TRBV28 and TRBJ2-2, is DVKVTQSSRYLVKRTGEKVFLECVQDMDHENMFWYRQDPGLGLRLIYFSYDVKMKEKGDIPEGYSVSREKKERFSLILESASTNQTSMYLCASIKGRFANTGELFFGEGSRLTVL.

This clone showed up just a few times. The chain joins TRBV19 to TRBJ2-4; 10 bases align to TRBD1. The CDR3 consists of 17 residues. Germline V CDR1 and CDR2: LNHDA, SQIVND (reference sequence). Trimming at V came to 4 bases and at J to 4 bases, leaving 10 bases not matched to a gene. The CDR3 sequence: CASSKVLRDRGKNIQYF. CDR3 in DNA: TGTGCCAGTAGTAAGGTCTTGAGGGACAGGGGAAAAAACATTCAGTACTTC.

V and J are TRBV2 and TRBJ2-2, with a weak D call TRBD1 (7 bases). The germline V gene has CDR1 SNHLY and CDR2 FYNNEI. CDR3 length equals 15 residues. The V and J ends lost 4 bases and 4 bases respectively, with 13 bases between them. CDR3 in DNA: TGTGCCAGCAGTGTTGGGGGGACAGCCACCGGGGAGCTGTTTTTT. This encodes CASSVGGTATGELFF.

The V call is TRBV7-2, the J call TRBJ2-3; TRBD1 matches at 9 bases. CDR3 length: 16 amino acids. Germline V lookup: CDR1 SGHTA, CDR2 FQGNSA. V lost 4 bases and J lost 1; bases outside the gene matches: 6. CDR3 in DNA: TGTGCCAGCAGCTCCAGGACAGGGGCAGGCACAGATACGCAGTATTTT. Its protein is CASSSRTGAGTDTQYF.

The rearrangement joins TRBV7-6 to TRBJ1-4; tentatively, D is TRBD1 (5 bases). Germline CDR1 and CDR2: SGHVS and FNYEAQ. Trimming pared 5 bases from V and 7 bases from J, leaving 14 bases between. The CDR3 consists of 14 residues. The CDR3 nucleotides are TGTGCCAGCAGCCCGACCGCCAGGGTTGAAAAACTGTTTTTT. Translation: CASSPTARVEKLFF.

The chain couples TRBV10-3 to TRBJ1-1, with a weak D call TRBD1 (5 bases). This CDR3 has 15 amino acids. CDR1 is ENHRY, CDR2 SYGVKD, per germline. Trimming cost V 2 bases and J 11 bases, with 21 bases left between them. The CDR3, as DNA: TGTGCCATCAGTGAGGCGGGGCAGTGGGTGATGAGGGCTTTCTTT. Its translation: CAISEAGQWVMRAFF.

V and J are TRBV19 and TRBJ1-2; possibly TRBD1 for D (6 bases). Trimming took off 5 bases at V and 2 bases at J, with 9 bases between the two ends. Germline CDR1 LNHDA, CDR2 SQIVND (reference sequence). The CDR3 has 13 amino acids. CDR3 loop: CASSRTVNYGYTF. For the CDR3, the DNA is TGTGCCAGTAGTCGGACAGTCAACTATGGCTACACCTTC.

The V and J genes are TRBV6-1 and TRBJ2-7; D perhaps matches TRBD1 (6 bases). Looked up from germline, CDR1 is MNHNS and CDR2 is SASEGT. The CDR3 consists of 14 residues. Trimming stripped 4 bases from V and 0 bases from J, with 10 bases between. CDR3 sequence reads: CASSADSFSYEQYF. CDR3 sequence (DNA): TGTGCCAGCAGTGCGGACAGCTTCTCCTACGAGCAGTACTTC.

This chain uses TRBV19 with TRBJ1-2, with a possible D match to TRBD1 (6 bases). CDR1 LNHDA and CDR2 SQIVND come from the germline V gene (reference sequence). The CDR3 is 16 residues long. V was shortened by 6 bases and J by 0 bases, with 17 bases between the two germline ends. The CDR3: CASSQDSGYPNYGYTF. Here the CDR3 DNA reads TGTGCCAGTAGCCAGGACAGCGGCTATCCTAACTATGGCTACACCTTC.